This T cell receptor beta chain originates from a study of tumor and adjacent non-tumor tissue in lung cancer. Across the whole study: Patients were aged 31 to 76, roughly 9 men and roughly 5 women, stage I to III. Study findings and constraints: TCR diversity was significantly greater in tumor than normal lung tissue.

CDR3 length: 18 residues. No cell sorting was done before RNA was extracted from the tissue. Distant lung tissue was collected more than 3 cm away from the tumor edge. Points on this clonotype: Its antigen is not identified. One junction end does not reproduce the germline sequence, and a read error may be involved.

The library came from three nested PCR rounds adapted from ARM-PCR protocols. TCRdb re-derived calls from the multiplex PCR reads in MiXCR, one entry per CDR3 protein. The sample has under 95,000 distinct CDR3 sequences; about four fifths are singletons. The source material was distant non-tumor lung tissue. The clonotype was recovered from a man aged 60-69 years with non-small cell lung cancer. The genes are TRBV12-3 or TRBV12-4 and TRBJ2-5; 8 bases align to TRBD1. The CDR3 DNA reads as TGTGCCAGTAGTTTAGCAGTTCTCGGGACAGGAATGCGGGAGACCCAGTACTTC. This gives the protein CASSLAVLGTGMRETQYF.